This T cell receptor beta chain comes out of a study of Tregs in tolerant kidney transplant recipients. Study-wide results and caveats: The most relevant donor-specific Treg TCRbeta repertoire apparently came from expansion with activated donor B cells.

This clone appeared once. Its cognate antigen is unknown. Here immunoSEQ multiplex PCR was the method, and the copy in TCRdb shows in-frame clones only, minus some. The sample records about 78,000 clones, 75% to 95% being singletons. Trimming cost V 0 bases and J 5 bases; bases outside gene matches: 9. CDR1 and CDR2 (germline): SGHNT, YYREEE (reference sequence). This CDR3 has 16 amino acids. This sequence was found in a human donor who received a combined kidney and bone marrow transplant. The V call is TRBV5-4, the J call TRBJ2-7, with TRBD2 identical over 9 bases. The material was Tregs from blood, obtained before the transplant. As DNA, the CDR3 is TGTGCCAGCAGCTTGGAAGGCGGGAGGGCCCCCCACGAGCAGTACTTC. Encoded protein: CASSLEGGRAPHEQYF.